This T cell receptor beta chain derives from a study of T cell repertoires in cytomegalovirus infection. This clonotype was recorded a few times. Antigen unknown. TCRdb re-derived calls from the reads in MiXCR, one entry per CDR3 protein. The table has roughly 150,000 distinct CDR3 sequences, 20% to 25% seen once. Unmatched junction bases numbered 4, after V lost 2 bases and J lost 0 bases. CDR1 and CDR2 (germline): SGHVS, FQNEAQ. This CDR3 has 15 residues. Specimen: CD8+ T cells from cultured PBMCs, collected from culture after CMV antigen stimulation. This clonotype was sampled from a human donor in good health (CMV status not recorded). Some clones in this sample may be carry-over from other donors' samples. The chain joins TRBV7-8 to TRBJ2-7; 7 bases map to TRBD2. Here the CDR3 reads CASSLSGTVSYEQYF. DNA for the CDR3: TGTGCCAGCAGCTTAAGCGGGACGGTCTCCTACGAGCAGTACTTC. Full variable domain (missing parts from reference TRBV7-8 and TRBJ2-7): GAGVSQSPRYKVAKRGQDVALRCDPISGHVSLFWYQQALGQGPEFLTYFQNEAQLDKSGLPSDRFFAERPEGSVSTLKIQRTQQEDSAVYLCASSLSGTVSYEQYFGPGTRLTVT.